Included here is one T cell receptor (beta chain) sequence, with context. V lost 3 bases and J lost 1; bases outside the gene matches: 3. Germline loops: CDR1 LNHDA, CDR2 SQIVND (reference sequence). This CDR3 contains 15 residues. While infection was still active, Seattle patients were enrolled and then followed longitudinally. Produced via immunoSEQ multiplex PCR; TCRdb's table is partial and in-frame only. Of over 250,000 clones in the sample, 90% to 95% are singletons; the top ten hold around 2.2%. This sample is part of a study of blood T cell repertoires in COVID-19. Study details: From the United States, Italy and Spain came samples of acute and convalescent COVID-19. PBMCs, B-cell-depleted T cells, or T cells provided the cDNA or gDNA that made up the material.

This chain joins TRBV19 and TRBJ1-1; 9 nucleotides line up with TRBD1. This clonotype was sampled from a woman in her twenties or thirties with COVID-19, enrolled during active disease. The sequenced material came from peripheral blood. CDR3 region: CASSIGQGQNTEAFF. In DNA, the CDR3 is TGTGCCAGTAGTATCGGACAGGGGCAGAACACTGAAGCTTTCTTT.